A selection of T cell receptor beta chains follows, all from one sample in a study of Ad26.COV2.S vaccination and SARS-CoV-2 variants. Sequencing used immunoSEQ multiplex PCR; TCRdb keeps in-frame clones, though not all of them. The table lists about 320,000 clones, about 86% of them singletons. This specimen consisted of peripheral blood, obtained in a trial of Ad26.COV2.S vaccine versus placebo. Every receptor here comes from a person aged 18-60 years who received the Ad26.COV2.S COVID-19 vaccine or a placebo. CDR3s include the opening cysteine and the closing phenylalanine or tryptophan. A D gene is named only where the DNA matches it firmly. Some rows have no size entry. The others give once, few or many, or a class for an expanded clone.

j_gene,abundance,v_gene,d_gene,CDR3aa,CDR3nt
TRBJ1-1,.,TRBV19,.,CASSIFLGGTEAFF,TGTGCCAGTAGTATATTTCTTGGGGGGACTGAAGCTTTCTTT
TRBJ1-4,.,TRBV18,.,CASSPGNNEKLFF,TGTGCCAGCTCACCAGGGAATAATGAAAAACTGTTTTTT
TRBJ2-2,.,TRBV2,TRBD2,CARTATSGTNTGELFF,TGTGCCAGGACTGCGACTAGCGGAACGAACACCGGGGAGCTGTTTTTT
TRBJ1-6,few,TRBV5-6,.,CASSLGQLNSPLHF,TGTGCCAGCAGCTTGGGGCAGCTTAATTCACCCCTCCACTTT
TRBJ1-1,.,TRBV18,.,CASSPDMYTEAFF,TGTGCCAGCTCACCCGACATGTACACTGAAGCTTTCTTT
TRBJ1-2,.,TRBV12-3/TRBV12-4,.,CASSQTHGGYTF,TGTGCCAGCAGCCAAACCCACGGGGGCTACACCTTC
TRBJ2-7,few,TRBV5-5,.,CASSLGVYEQYF,TGTGCCAGCAGCTTGGGGGTCTACGAGCAGTACTTC
TRBJ2-2,.,TRBV18,.,CASSPGVGELFF,TGTGCCAGCTCACCGGGGGTCGGGGAGCTGTTTTTT
TRBJ2-5,.,TRBV5-1,TRBD2,CASSLPEKTSGAETQYF,TGCGCCAGCAGCTTGCCCGAAAAAACTAGCGGGGCTGAGACCCAGTACTTC
TRBJ1-1,.,TRBV5-1,TRBD1,CASSQTGLTGSTEAFF,TGCGCCAGCAGCCAGACCGGACTGACAGGGAGCACTGAAGCTTTCTTT
TRBJ2-2,.,TRBV9,.,CASSTGNTGELFF,TGTGCCAGCAGCACGGGGAACACCGGGGAGCTGTTTTTT
TRBJ1-6,.,TRBV19,.,CASSVSGEGNSPLHF,TGTGCCAGTTCAGTGTCGGGCGAGGGAAATTCACCCCTCCACTTT
TRBJ2-7,.,TRBV5-1,.,CASSLGSLSPYEQYF,TGCGCCAGCAGCTTAGGTAGTTTGAGCCCCTACGAGCAGTACTTC
TRBJ2-7,.,TRBV7-2,.,CASSLGASYEQYF,TGTGCCAGCAGCTTAGGCGCCTCCTACGAGCAGTACTTC
TRBJ2-3,.,TRBV10-1,TRBD2,CASSPTGRGASTDTQYF,TGCGCCAGCAGCCCCACTGGGCGGGGGGCCTCCACAGATACGCAGTATTTT
TRBJ2-1,.,TRBV19,TRBD2,CASSIVGRGGLNEQFF,TGTGCCAGTAGTATAGTGGGTCGGGGGGGCCTCAATGAGCAGTTCTTC
TRBJ2-2,.,TRBV2,TRBD2,CASSTSSGGDTGELFF,TGTGCCAGCAGTACCTCTAGCGGGGGCGACACCGGGGAGCTGTTTTTT
TRBJ1-1,.,TRBV7-2,TRBD1,CASRKQGTVTEAFF,TGTGCCAGCAGGAAACAGGGGACGGTCACTGAAGCTTTCTTT
TRBJ2-1,.,TRBV6-6,TRBD2,CASSSLTSGGYPLKYNEQFF,TGTGCCAGCAGCTCCCTCACTAGCGGGGGGTACCCCCTTAAATACAATGAGCAGTTCTTC
TRBJ1-4,.,TRBV5-6,.,CASSRFPATNEKLFF,TGTGCCAGCAGCCGTTTTCCGGCAACTAATGAAAAACTGTTTTTT
TRBJ1-2,few,TRBV6-1,.,CASSERGSYLQLHGYTF,TGTGCCAGCAGTGAAAGGGGCAGCTACCTTCAATTACATGGCTACACCTTC
TRBJ2-3,.,TRBV6-2/TRBV6-3,TRBD2,CASSFHAGTSGGASTDTQYF,TGTGCCAGCAGTTTTCACGCCGGGACTAGCGGGGGGGCTAGCACAGATACGCAGTATTTT
TRBJ2-3,.,TRBV5-1,TRBD2,CASSYKRGGFWRDTQYF,TGCGCCAGCAGTTATAAGCGGGGCGGGTTTTGGAGAGATACGCAGTATTTT
TRBJ1-5,.,TRBV9,.,CASSAGTGGQPQHF,TGTGCCAGCAGCGCCGGGACCGGTGGTCAGCCCCAGCATTTT
TRBJ2-5,once,TRBV7-2,TRBD1,CASSPGQGLRETQYF,TGTGCCAGCAGCCCCGGACAGGGGTTGCGGGAGACCCAGTACTTC
TRBJ2-1,.,TRBV6-1,.,CASREGPALNNEQFF,TGTGCCAGCAGGGAAGGACCGGCACTAAATAATGAGCAGTTCTTC
TRBJ1-4,.,TRBV19,.,CASRVGGGGFEKLFF,TGTGCCAGTAGGGTTGGAGGAGGGGGTTTTGAAAAACTGTTTTTT
TRBJ2-5,.,TRBV5-1,.,CASSLAGQRREETQYF,TGCGCCAGCAGCTTAGCGGGCCAACGACGGGAGGAGACCCAGTACTTC
TRBJ2-1,.,TRBV28,.,CASSPAGSGEQFF,TGTGCCAGCAGCCCGGCGGGATCTGGTGAGCAGTTCTTC
TRBJ1-2,.,TRBV18,.,CASSPPGGPGVYGYTF,TGTGCCAGCTCACCACCGGGAGGTCCCGGGGTCTATGGCTACACCTTC
TRBJ1-1,.,TRBV6-5,TRBD1,CATKYRGPATEAFF,TGTGCCACCAAATACAGGGGACCCGCCACTGAAGCTTTCTTT
TRBJ1-2,.,TRBV6-6,TRBD1,CASRIDRGLVGYTF,TGTGCCAGCAGAATCGACAGGGGGCTTGTTGGCTACACCTTC
TRBJ1-2,.,TRBV7-9,TRBD1,CASSLGRGTGSGGYTF,TGTGCCAGCAGCTTAGGCCGGGGGACAGGGTCGGGAGGCTACACCTTC
TRBJ2-2,.,TRBV6-6,.,CASSEGGSLAGELFF,TGTGCCAGCAGCGAGGGGGGCAGTCTAGCCGGGGAGCTGTTTTTT
TRBJ2-1,once,TRBV6-5,.,CASIRVNEQFF,TGTGCCAGCATCAGGGTCAATGAGCAGTTCTTC
TRBJ1-5,.,TRBV5-5,.,CASSLSGEINNQPQHF,TGTGCCAGCAGCTTGAGCGGGGAAATTAACAATCAGCCCCAGCATTTT
TRBJ1-3,.,TRBV7-6,TRBD1,CASSLRDRGSNTIYF,TGTGCCAGCAGCCTGCGGGACAGGGGTTCTAACACCATATATTTT